These 31 T cell receptor beta chains were sequenced from one sample in a study of T cells in Graves' hyperthyroidism and ophthalmopathy. RNA transcripts were the template for amplifying TCR beta CDR3 regions. The HTBI primer set was used in a first-round RT-PCR of the TCR CDR3. TCRdb processed the multiplex PCR reads anew with MiXCR; each CDR3 protein has one entry. The table records roughly 400,000 distinct CDR3 sequences, 15% to 18% of them present only once. The sample taken for sequencing was blood. The receptors shown here come from a woman between 18 and 30 years old with Graves' hyperthyroidism that later progressed to Graves' ophthalmopathy.

This clonotype was seen repeatedly, ten times or more. V usage is TRBV27 and J usage is TRBJ2-5; 15 positions match TRBD2. The V gene end was trimmed by 3 bases and the J gene end by 1 base; junction bases not matched to a gene: 3. Germline V gene lookup returns CDR1 MNHEY and CDR2 SMNVEV (reference sequence). The CDR3 contains 17 residues. CDR3 in amino acids: CASSLGLAGGPQETQYF. The CDR3 coding sequence is TGTGCCAGCAGTTTGGGACTAGCGGGAGGTCCCCAAGAGACCCAGTACTTC.

This clonotype was detected ten times or more. The J gene is TRBJ2-5, the V gene TRBV3-1, with 9 bases fitting TRBD2. V shed 4 bases and J 5 bases; nucleotides not matched to a gene: 11. Per germline, CDR1 LGHDT and CDR2 YNNKEL (reference sequence). The CDR3 loop spans 16 amino acids. For the CDR3, the DNA is TGTGCCAGCAGCCGGGTCATAGCGGGAGTACAGGAGACCCAGTACTTC. Translated: CASSRVIAGVQETQYF.

This clonotype was observed many times. This chain uses TRBV7-9 with TRBJ2-5; either TRBD1 or TRBD2 may supply D (6 bases each). Germline CDR1 reads SEHNR; CDR2 reads FQNEAQ (reference sequence). Trimming took off 1 base at V and 3 bases at J, with 15 bases between the two ends. The CDR3 sequence is 16 residues long. CDR3 in DNA: TGTGCCAGCAGCTTAGAGGGGGGCCTCTTAGAAGAGACCCAGTACTTC. It yields the protein CASSLEGGLLEETQYF.

This clonotype occurred once. One end of the junction does not line up with germline, which may come from a read error. This chain uses TRBV6-4 with TRBJ1-1, with 9 positions matching TRBD1. Germline CDR1 reads MRHNA; CDR2 reads SNTAGT. This CDR3 is 16 amino acids long. CDR3 coding DNA: TGTGCCAGCAAGGGGAACAGGGGGCGGCGGAACGCTGAAGCTTTCTTT. Translated: CASKGNRGRRNAEAFF.

A note on this clonotype: Just one base apart from a much larger clone, this may be a read error. The V gene is TRBV3-1, the J gene TRBJ1-6, with unresolved D. CDR3 length: 16 residues. Germline V gives CDR1 LGHDT, CDR2 YNNKEL (reference sequence). The CDR3 sequence: CASSQENRGTNSPPHF. As DNA, the CDR3 is TGTGCCAGCAGCCAAGAAAACCGGGGTACGAATTCACCCCCCCACTTT.

This clonotype was counted a single time. The V call is TRBV27, the J call TRBJ2-1; 8 positions agree with TRBD2. Trimming removed 5 bases from V and 6 bases from J; junction bases left unmatched: 12. CDR3 size: 16 residues. Germline V gene lookup returns CDR1 MNHEY and CDR2 SMNVEV (reference sequence). The CDR3 sequence is CASSISIAGLGNEQFF. The DNA of the CDR3 is TGTGCCAGCAGTATCTCGATAGCGGGACTAGGCAATGAGCAGTTCTTC.

With respect to this clonotype: The junction departs from the called germline gene at one end, perhaps through a read error. The rearrangement links TRBV4-2 to TRBJ2-3; TRBD2 matches at 9 bases. In germline, CDR1 is LGHNA, CDR2 YNFKEQ. CDR3 size: 14 residues. CDR3 sequence (DNA): TGTGCCAGCAGCTCTAGCGGGAACGCAGAGACGCAGTATTTT. Encoded protein: CASSSSGNAETQYF.

This clonotype has at least ten counts. CDR3 in DNA: TGTGCCAGCGCTATGACAGGGAGAATATCTGAAGCTTTCTTT. It encodes CASAMTGRISEAFF. The chain carries TRBV6-1 and TRBJ1-1; 7 positions agree with TRBD1. Trimming took 8 bases from V and 6 from J; bases not matched to a gene: 12. Germline V gene data show CDR1 as MNHNS and CDR2 as SASEGT. This CDR3 contains 14 residues.

This clonotype has at least ten counts. This chain uses TRBV7-9 with TRBJ2-3; D might be TRBD1 or TRBD2, each matching 5 bases. The CDR3 runs to 15 residues. The germline gives CDR1 SEHNR, CDR2 FQNEAQ (reference sequence). The V end lost 2 bases, the J end lost 3 bases, and 12 bases lay between the germline ends. In nucleotides, the CDR3 is TGTGCCAGCAGCTTAATGGGACGGCGGACAGATACGCAGTATTTT. Protein sequence: CASSLMGRRTDTQYF.

This clonotype was detected ten times or more. The chain combines TRBV6-1 with TRBJ2-7; 10 bases map to TRBD1. With V trimmed by 6 bases and J by 6 bases, 11 bases remained unmatched. CDR1 and CDR2 (germline): MNHNS, SASEGT. The CDR3 length is 15 residues. CDR3 amino acids: CASSPGQGPAVEQYF. The CDR3 DNA sequence: TGTGCCAGCAGCCCGGGACAGGGGCCCGCCGTCGAGCAGTACTTC.

In its sample, this clonotype was seen many times. The V call is TRBV3-1, the J call TRBJ2-2; D not certain. V was cut by 1 base and J by 6 bases, with 12 bases left in between. The CDR3 is 15 amino acids. Germline V gene data show CDR1 as LGHDT and CDR2 as YNNKEL (reference sequence). CDR3 sequence (DNA): TGTGCCAGCAGCCAAGTTCCGGGCCTGGCCGGGGAGCTGTTTTTT. This translates into CASSQVPGLAGELFF. Full variable domain (outside the CDR3, taken from reference TRBV3-1 and TRBJ2-2): DTAVSQTPKYLVTQMGNDKSIKCEQNLGHDTMYWYKQDSKKFLKIMFSYNNKELIINETVPNRFSPKSPDKAHLNLHINSLELGDSAVYFCASSQVPGLAGELFFGEGSRLTVL.

This chain links TRBV15 with TRBJ2-1; 8 bases line up with TRBD2. Near its end, the DNA agrees better with TRBJ2-7, so the J call may be wrong. This CDR3 is built from 20 residues. Germline CDR1 and CDR2: LNHNV and YYDKDF (reference sequence). For the CDR3, the DNA is TGTGCCACCAGCACCGCCAGCGGGAGCACACTTTTGGGGTCCTACAATGAGCAGTACTTC. Encoded protein: CATSTASGSTLLGSYNEQYF.

About this clonotype itself: One base away lies a much larger clone, so this may be a sequencing read error. The rearrangement joins TRBV12-3 or TRBV12-4 to TRBJ2-5; no reliable D call. With 3 bases removed from V and 7 bases from J, the gap between germline ends came to 12 bases. This CDR3 is built from 13 residues. In DNA form, the CDR3 reads TGTGCCAGCAGTTTCGATACCCCGGGGACCCAGTACTTC. Protein sequence: CASSFDTPGTQYF.

Of note for this clonotype: Given a much more abundant clone one base away, this may be a read error. The gene calls are TRBV2 and TRBJ1-5; maybe TRBD1 (5 bases). Germline CDR1 reads SNHLY; CDR2 reads FYNNEI. V was shortened by 5 bases and J by 2 bases, with 13 bases between the two germline ends. The CDR3 is made up of 15 amino acids. CDR3 nucleotides: TGTGCCAGCAGTCCGGGACGGGGGGGCAATCAGCCCCAGCATTTT. Translated: CASSPGRGGNQPQHF.

Ten or more counts support this clonotype. This rearrangement joins TRBV29-1 to TRBJ2-7, with D possibly called TRBD1 or TRBD2 (5 bases each). The CDR3 spans 12 residues. Deletions cut 7 bases from V and 2 bases from J, with 12 bases between. Germline assignment: CDR1 SQVTM and CDR2 ANQGSEA. CDR3 in DNA: TGCAGCGCTCCGGGACGGACCTACGAGCAGTACTTC. This translates into CSAPGRTYEQYF.

V usage is TRBV19 and J usage is TRBJ1-5; 8 bases are shared with TRBD1. V lost 4 bases to trimming and J lost 4 bases; unmatched junction nucleotides: 9. CDR3 length: 16 amino acids. Germline V gene sequence: CDR1 LNHDA, CDR2 SQIVND (reference sequence). The CDR3 region is CASSNPPGTGNQPQHF. Here the CDR3 DNA reads TGTGCCAGTAGTAACCCTCCCGGGACAGGAAATCAGCCCCAGCATTTT.

The chain links TRBV19 to TRBJ1-3; a possible D gene is TRBD1 (6 bases). Per the germline V gene, CDR1 is LNHDA and CDR2 is SQIVND (reference sequence). V shed 2 bases and J shed 2 bases, with 10 bases lying between them. There are 15 residues in the CDR3. The CDR3 loop is CASSITDSAGNTIYF. DNA of the CDR3: TGTGCCAGTAGTATAACGGACAGCGCTGGAAACACCATATATTTT.

The chain carries TRBV30 and TRBJ2-1; D call uncertain. Trimming removed 0 bases from V and 1 base from J, with 10 bases in between. This CDR3 is built from 15 residues. Germline V gives CDR1 GTSNPN, CDR2 SVGIG (reference sequence). CDR3 DNA: TGTGCCTGGAGTGTATATGGCGGTTCCTACAATGAGCAGTTCTTC. Translated: CAWSVYGGSYNEQFF.

This clonotype was found many times. The chain has TRBV11-2 and TRBJ2-5; D not resolved. V lost 1 base and J lost 5, with 5 bases in between. The CDR3 covers 12 residues. CDR1 is SGHAT and CDR2 is FQNNGV in the germline V gene. The CDR3 is CASSLVDETQYF. CDR3 sequence (DNA): TGTGCCAGCAGCTTAGTAGATGAGACCCAGTACTTC.

This clonotype occurred a few times. The chain recombines TRBV2 with TRBJ1-1; D ambiguous. Germline V gene sequence: CDR1 SNHLY, CDR2 FYNNEI. Trimming removed 7 bases from V and 3 bases from J, with 9 bases in between. There are 12 residues in the CDR3. The CDR3 DNA sequence: TGTGCCAGCACACGGGAGGACACTGAAGCTTTCTTT. This codes for CASTREDTEAFF.

This clonotype showed up many times. The chain recombines TRBV11-1 with TRBJ1-2; possible D gene TRBD1, 6 bases. Per the germline V gene, CDR1 is SGHAT and CDR2 is FQDESV (reference sequence). This CDR3 contains 24 residues. Deletions cut 1 base from V and 4 bases from J, with 40 bases between. The DNA for the CDR3 is TGTGCCAGCAGCTTAGAGTTGAGTCGTCGCCCCTCCCCGGGACAATCAACAGTACGCTATGGCTACACCTTC. This codes for CASSLELSRRPSPGQSTVRYGYTF.

This clonotype was seen ten or more times. The gene calls are TRBV18 and TRBJ2-1; D is unclear. The germline CDR1 and CDR2 sequences are KGHSH and LQKENI. V was trimmed by 4 bases and J by 7 bases, leaving 17 bases between them. The CDR3 has 15 residues. In DNA, the CDR3 is TGTGCCAGCTCACTTTGGTCTGGAGATAGGAATGAGCAGTTCTTC. The encoded protein is CASSLWSGDRNEQFF.

The chain is built from TRBV9 and TRBJ2-5; 11 nucleotides align to TRBD2. CDR1 and CDR2 (germline): SGDLS, YYNGEE. J was trimmed by 4 bases and V by 3 bases; bases with no gene match: 8. CDR3 length: 16 residues. The CDR3 DNA sequence: TGTGCCAGCAGCGCTTTGGCCGGGACTAGCGGAGAGACCCAGTACTTC. This encodes CASSALAGTSGETQYF.

This clonotype was seen a few times. The V and J genes are TRBV12-3 or TRBV12-4 and TRBJ1-3; D possibly corresponds to TRBD1 (5 bases). The CDR3 is 14 residues long. V gave up 6 bases and J gave up 0 bases, with 9 bases separating them. The CDR3 coding sequence is TGTGCCAGCAGCCGGACACCCTCTGGAAACACCATATATTTT. Residues: CASSRTPSGNTIYF.

The chain uses TRBV5-4 and TRBJ1-3; D uncertain. V lost 0 bases and J lost 3, with 4 bases in between. Per germline, CDR1 SGHNT and CDR2 YYREEE (reference sequence). This CDR3 spans 13 amino acids. In DNA form, the CDR3 reads TGTGCCAGCAGCTTGGTGGGTGGAAACACCATATATTTT. This translates into CASSLVGGNTIYF.

V is TRBV11-2 and J is TRBJ2-1, with unresolved D. CDR3 length: 12 residues. CDR1 is SGHAT, CDR2 FQNNGV, per germline. The V end lost 5 bases, the J end lost 3 bases, and 5 bases lay between the germline ends. CDR3 amino acids: CASSLHYNEQFF. Written as DNA, the CDR3 is TGTGCCAGCAGCCTACACTACAATGAGCAGTTCTTC.

This chain joins TRBV11-2 and TRBJ2-1; the match to TRBD1 covers 10 bases. The junction had 12 bases not matched to a gene; V was cut back by 5 bases and J by 8 bases. The CDR3 is made up of 16 amino acids. CDR1 and CDR2 (germline): SGHAT, FQNNGV. The CDR3 sequence is CASSISTGGGGDEQFF. CDR3 nucleotides: TGTGCCAGCAGCATATCGACAGGGGGCGGCGGCGATGAGCAGTTCTTC.

This clonotype appeared a few times. A read error may explain this, as a much larger clone is one base away. The chain joins TRBV6-1 to TRBJ1-1; D gene uncertain. The CDR3 sequence is 14 residues long. In germline, CDR1 is MNHNS, CDR2 SASEGT. Between the trimmed V and J ends, which lost 5 bases and 0 bases, there was a span of 10 bases. The CDR3 here is CASSLRLLNTEAFF. CDR3 nucleotide sequence: TGTGCCAGCAGTCTTCGACTGTTGAACACTGAAGCTTTCTTT.

This clonotype was observed many times. The chain uses TRBV28 and TRBJ1-1; unclear D gene. V dropped 3 bases and J dropped 0 bases, with 11 bases sitting between them. Germline-derived CDR1 and CDR2 are MDHEN and SYDVKM. The CDR3 runs 15 residues. The CDR3 bases are TGTGCCAGCAGTTTGAATGGTGCGATGAACACTGAAGCTTTCTTT. Amino acid sequence: CASSLNGAMNTEAFF.

The CDR3 reads CASSPSTGWAVNSGELFF. The CDR3 bases are TGTGCCAGCAGTCCCTCGACAGGGTGGGCTGTGAATTCCGGGGAGCTGTTTTTT. The chain joins TRBV27 to TRBJ2-2; 7 bases fit TRBD1. The CDR3 consists of 18 residues. V gave up 5 bases and J gave up 6 bases; unmatched junction bases: 18. CDR1 is MNHEY and CDR2 is SMNVEV in the germline V gene (reference sequence).

This clonotype has just a few counts. The chain couples TRBV6-1 to TRBJ1-1; D is unresolved. Trimming stripped 6 bases from V and 6 bases from J, with 17 bases between. The germline V gene encodes CDR1 MNHNS and CDR2 SASEGT. CDR3 length equals 14 residues. CDR3 region: CASSYGSYTSEAFF. The CDR3 bases are TGTGCCAGCAGCTATGGGTCCTACACCTCTGAAGCTTTCTTT.